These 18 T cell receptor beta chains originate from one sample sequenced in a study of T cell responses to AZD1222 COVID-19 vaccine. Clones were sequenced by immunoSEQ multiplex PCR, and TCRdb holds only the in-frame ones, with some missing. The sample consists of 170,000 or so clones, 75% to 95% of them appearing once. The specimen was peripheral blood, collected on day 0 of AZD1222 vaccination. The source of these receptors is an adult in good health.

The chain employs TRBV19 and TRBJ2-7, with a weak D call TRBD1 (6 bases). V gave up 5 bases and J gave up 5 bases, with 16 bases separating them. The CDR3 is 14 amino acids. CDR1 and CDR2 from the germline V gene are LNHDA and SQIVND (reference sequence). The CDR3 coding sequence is TGTGCCAGTAGTCCGGTCGGGACACTCGACGAGCAGTACTTC. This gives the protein CASSPVGTLDEQYF. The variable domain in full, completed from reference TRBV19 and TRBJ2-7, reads DGGITQSPKYLFRKEGQNVTLSCEQNLNHDAMYWYRQDPGQGLRLIYYSQIVNDFQKGDIAEGYSVSREKKESFPLTVTSAQKNPTAFYLCASSPVGTLDEQYFGPGTRLTVT.

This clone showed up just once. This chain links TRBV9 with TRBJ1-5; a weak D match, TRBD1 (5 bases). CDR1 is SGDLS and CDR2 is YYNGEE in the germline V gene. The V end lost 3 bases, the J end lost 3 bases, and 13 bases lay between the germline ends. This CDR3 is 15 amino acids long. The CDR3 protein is CASSEGTRLNQPQHF. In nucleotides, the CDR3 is TGTGCCAGCAGCGAGGGGACCAGGCTCAATCAGCCCCAGCATTTT.

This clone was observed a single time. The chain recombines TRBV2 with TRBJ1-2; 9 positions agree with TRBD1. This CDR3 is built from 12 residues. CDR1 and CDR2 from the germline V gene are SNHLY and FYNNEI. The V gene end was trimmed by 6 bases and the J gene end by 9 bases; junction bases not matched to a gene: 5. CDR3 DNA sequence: TGTGCCAGCAGCTGGGGACAGGGTCGCTACACCTTC. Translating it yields CASSWGQGRYTF.

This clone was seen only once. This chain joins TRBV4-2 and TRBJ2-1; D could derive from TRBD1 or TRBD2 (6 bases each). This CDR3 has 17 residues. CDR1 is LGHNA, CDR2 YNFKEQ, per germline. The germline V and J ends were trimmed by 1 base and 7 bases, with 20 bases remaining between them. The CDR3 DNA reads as TGTGCCAGCAGCCAAGGGGAGATTATCGGGGGCCGGAATGAGCAGTTCTTC. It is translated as CASSQGEIIGGRNEQFF.

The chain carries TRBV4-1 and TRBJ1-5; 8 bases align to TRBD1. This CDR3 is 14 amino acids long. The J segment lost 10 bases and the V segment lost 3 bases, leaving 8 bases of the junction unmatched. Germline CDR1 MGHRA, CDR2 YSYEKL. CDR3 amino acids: CASSHLGQGPPQHF. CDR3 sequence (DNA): TGCGCCAGCAGCCACCTAGGACAGGGCCCCCCCCAGCATTTT.

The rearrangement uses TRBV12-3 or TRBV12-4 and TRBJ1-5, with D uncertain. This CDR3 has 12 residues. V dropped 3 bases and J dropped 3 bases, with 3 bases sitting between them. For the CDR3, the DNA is TGTGCCAGCAGTTTCGACAATCAGCCCCAGCATTTT. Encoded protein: CASSFDNQPQHF.

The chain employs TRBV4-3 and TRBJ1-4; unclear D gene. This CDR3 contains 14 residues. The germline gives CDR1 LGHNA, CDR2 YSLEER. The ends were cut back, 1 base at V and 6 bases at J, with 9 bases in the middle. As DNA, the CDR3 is TGCGCCAGCAGCCAAGGGACGGCCTATGAAAAACTGTTTTTT. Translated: CASSQGTAYEKLFF.

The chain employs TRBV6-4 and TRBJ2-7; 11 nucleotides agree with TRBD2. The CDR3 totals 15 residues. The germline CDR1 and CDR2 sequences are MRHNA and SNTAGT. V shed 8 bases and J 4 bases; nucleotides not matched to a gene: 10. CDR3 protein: CASSLTSGDFYEQYF. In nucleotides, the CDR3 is TGTGCCAGCTCCCTGACTAGCGGGGATTTTTACGAGCAGTACTTC.

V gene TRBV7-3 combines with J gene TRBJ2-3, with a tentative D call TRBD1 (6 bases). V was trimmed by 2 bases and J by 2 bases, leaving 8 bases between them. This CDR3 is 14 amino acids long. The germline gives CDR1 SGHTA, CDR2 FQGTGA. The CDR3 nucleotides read TGTGCCAGCAGCTTAGAGGGGGACACAGATACGCAGTATTTT. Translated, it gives CASSLEGDTDTQYF.

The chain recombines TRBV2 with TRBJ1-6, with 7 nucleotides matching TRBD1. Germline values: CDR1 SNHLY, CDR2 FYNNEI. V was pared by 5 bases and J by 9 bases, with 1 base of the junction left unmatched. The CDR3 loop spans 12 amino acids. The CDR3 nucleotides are TGTGCCAGCAGTACAGGGGCTTCACCCCTCCACTTT. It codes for CASSTGASPLHF.

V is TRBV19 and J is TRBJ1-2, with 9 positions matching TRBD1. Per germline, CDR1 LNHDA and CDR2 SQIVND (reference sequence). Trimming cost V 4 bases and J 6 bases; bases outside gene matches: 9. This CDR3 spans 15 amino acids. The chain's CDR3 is CASSTSWTGADGYTF. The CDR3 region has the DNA TGTGCCAGTAGTACCTCATGGACAGGGGCGGATGGCTACACCTTC.

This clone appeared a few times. The CDR3 DNA is TGCGCCAGCAGCCACTCTAGCGGGGGGGATACCAACACCGGGGAGCTGTTTTTT. This gives the protein CASSHSSGGDTNTGELFF. The V call is TRBV4-3, the J call TRBJ2-2; 12 bases match TRBD2. The CDR3 is 18 amino acids. Trimming removed 3 bases from V and 2 bases from J; junction bases left unmatched: 7. CDR1 and CDR2 from the germline V gene are LGHNA and YSLEER.

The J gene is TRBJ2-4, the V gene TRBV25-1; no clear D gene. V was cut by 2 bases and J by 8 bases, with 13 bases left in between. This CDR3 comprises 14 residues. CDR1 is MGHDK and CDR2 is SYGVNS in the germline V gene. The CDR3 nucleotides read TGTGCCAGCAGTGAACTTGGATCCCAGGACATTCAGTACTTC. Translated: CASSELGSQDIQYF.

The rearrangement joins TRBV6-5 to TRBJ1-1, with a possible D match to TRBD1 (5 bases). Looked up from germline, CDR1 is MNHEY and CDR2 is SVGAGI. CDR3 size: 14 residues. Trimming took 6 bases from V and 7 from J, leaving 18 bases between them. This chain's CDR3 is CASREGQGRIEAFF. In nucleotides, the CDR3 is TGTGCCAGCAGAGAGGGGCAGGGCCGAATTGAAGCTTTCTTT.

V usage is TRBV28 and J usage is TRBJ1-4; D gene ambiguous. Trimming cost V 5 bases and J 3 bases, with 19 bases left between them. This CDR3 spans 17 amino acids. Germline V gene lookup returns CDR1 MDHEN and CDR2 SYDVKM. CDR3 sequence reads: CASSITNRGRANEKLFF. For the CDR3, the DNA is TGTGCCAGCAGTATTACAAACCGGGGTAGGGCTAATGAAAAACTGTTTTTT. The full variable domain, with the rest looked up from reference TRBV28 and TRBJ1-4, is DVKVTQSSRYLVKRTGEKVFLECVQDMDHENMFWYRQDPGLGLRLIYFSYDVKMKEKGDIPEGYSVSREKKERFSLILESASTNQTSMYLCASSITNRGRANEKLFFGSGTQLSVL.

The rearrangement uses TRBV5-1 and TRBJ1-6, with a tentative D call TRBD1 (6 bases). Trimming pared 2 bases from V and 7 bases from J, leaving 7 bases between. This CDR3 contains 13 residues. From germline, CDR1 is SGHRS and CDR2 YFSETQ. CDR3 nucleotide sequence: TGCGCCAGCAGCTTTGGACAGAATTCACCCCTCCACTTT. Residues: CASSFGQNSPLHF.

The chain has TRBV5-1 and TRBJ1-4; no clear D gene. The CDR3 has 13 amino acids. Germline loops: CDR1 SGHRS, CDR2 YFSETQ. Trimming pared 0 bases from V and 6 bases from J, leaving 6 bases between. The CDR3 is CASSLDQDEKLFF. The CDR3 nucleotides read TGCGCCAGCAGCTTGGATCAGGATGAAAAACTGTTTTTT. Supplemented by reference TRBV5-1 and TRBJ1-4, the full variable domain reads KAGVTQTPRYLIKTRGQQVTLSCSPISGHRSVSWYQQTPGQGLQFLFEYFSETQRNKGNFPGRFSGRQFSNSRSEMNVSTLELGDSALYLCASSLDQDEKLFFGSGTQLSVL.

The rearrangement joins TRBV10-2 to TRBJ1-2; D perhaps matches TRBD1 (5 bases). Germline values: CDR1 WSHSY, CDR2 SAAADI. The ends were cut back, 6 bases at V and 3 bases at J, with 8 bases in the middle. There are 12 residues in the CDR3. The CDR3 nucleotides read TGCGCCAGCAGCATGACAGACTATGGCTACACCTTC. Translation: CASSMTDYGYTF.